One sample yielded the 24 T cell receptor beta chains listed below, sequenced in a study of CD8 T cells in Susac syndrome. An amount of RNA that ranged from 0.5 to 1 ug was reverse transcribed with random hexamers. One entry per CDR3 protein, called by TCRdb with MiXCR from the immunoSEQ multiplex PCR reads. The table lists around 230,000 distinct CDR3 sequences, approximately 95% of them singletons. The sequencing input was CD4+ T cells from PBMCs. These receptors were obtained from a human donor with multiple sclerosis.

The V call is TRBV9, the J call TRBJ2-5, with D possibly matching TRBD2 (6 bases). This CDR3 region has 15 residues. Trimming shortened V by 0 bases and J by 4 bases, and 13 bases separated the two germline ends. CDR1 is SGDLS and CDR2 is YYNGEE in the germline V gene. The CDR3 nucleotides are TGTGCCAGCAGCGTAGGAGGCTTGGGACTAGAGACCCAGTACTTC. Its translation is CASSVGGLGLETQYF.

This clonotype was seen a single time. The CDR3 loop is CASSLLGATEAFF. In DNA, the CDR3 is TGCGCCAGCAGCTTGCTAGGGGCGACTGAAGCTTTCTTT. The chain has TRBV5-1 and TRBJ1-1; D is possibly TRBD1 (5 bases). Between the trimmed V and J ends, which lost 1 base and 5 bases, there was a span of 9 bases. Germline V gives CDR1 SGHRS, CDR2 YFSETQ. This CDR3 is 13 amino acids long.

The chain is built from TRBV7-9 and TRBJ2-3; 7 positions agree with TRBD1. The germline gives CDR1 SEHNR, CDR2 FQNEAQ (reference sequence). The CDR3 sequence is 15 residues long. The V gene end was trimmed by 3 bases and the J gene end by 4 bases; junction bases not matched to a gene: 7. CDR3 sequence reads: CASSFSGQVSDTQYF. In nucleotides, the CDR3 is TGTGCCAGCAGCTTTTCCGGACAGGTCTCAGATACGCAGTATTTT. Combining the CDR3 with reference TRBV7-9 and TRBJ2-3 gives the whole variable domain DTGVSQNPRHKITKRGQNVTFRCDPISEHNRLYWYRQTLGQGPEFLTYFQNEAQLEKSRLLSDRFSAERPKGSFSTLEIQRTEQGDSAMYLCASSFSGQVSDTQYFGPGTRLTVL.

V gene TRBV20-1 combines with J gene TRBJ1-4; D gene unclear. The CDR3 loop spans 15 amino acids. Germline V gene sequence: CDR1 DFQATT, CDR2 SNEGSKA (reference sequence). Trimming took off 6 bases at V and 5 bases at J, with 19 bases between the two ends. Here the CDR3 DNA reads TGCAGTGCCCCCGGAGGCCGCGGACGAAATGAAAAACTGTTTTTT. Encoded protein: CSAPGGRGRNEKLFF.

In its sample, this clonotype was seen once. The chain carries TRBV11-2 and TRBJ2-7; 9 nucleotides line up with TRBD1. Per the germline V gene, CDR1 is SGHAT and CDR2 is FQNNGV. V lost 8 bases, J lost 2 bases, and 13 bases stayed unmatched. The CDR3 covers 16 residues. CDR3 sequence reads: CASFPLRGQGAYEQYF. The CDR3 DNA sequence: TGTGCCAGCTTTCCCCTCCGGGGACAGGGTGCCTACGAGCAGTACTTC.

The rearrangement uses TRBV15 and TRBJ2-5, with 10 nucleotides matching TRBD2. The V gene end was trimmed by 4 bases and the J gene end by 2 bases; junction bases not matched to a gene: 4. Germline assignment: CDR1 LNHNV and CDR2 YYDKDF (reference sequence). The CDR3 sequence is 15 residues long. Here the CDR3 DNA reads TGTGCCACCAGCATTGGACTAGCGGTTCAAGAGACCCAGTACTTC. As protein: CATSIGLAVQETQYF.

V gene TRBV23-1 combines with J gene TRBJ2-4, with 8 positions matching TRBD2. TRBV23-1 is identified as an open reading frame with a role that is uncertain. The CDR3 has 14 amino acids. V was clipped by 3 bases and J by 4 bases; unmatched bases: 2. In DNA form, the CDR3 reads TGCGCCAGCAGTCATCAGCGGGAGAAAAACATTCAGTACTTC. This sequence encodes CASSHQREKNIQYF.

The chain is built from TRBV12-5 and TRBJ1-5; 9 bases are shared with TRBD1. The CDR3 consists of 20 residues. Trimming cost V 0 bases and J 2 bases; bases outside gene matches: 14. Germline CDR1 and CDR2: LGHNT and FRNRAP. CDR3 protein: CASGLVLTGGGLHGNQPQHF. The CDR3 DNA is TGTGCTAGTGGTTTGGTTTTGACAGGGGGTGGACTTCATGGCAATCAGCCCCAGCATTTT.

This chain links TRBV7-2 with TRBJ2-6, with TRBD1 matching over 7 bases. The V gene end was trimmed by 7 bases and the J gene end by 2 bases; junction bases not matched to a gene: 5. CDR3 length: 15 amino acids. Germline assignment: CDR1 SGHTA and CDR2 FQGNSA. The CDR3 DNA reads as TGTGCCAGCACCCGGACAGGAGCTGGGGCCAACGTCCTGACTTTC. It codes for CASTRTGAGANVLTF.

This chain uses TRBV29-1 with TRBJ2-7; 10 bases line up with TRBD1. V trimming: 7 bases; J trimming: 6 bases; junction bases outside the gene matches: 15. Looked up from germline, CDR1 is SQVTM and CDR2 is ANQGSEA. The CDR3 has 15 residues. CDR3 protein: CSAEEGTGVLAEQYF. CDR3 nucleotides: TGCAGCGCCGAAGAAGGGACAGGGGTGCTTGCCGAGCAGTACTTC.

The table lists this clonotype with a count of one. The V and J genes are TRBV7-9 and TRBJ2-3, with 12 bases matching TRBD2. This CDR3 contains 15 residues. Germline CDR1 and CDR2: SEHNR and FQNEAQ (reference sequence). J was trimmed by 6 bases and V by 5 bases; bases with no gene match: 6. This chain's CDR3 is CASSQLAGGQDTQYF. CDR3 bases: TGTGCCAGCAGCCAACTAGCGGGGGGCCAGGATACGCAGTATTTT.

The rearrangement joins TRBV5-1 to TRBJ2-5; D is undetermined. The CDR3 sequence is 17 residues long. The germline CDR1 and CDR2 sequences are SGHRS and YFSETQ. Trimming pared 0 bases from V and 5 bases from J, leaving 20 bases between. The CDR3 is CASSLVTTARGAETQYF. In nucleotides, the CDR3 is TGCGCCAGCAGCTTGGTAACTACCGCGAGAGGTGCGGAGACCCAGTACTTC.

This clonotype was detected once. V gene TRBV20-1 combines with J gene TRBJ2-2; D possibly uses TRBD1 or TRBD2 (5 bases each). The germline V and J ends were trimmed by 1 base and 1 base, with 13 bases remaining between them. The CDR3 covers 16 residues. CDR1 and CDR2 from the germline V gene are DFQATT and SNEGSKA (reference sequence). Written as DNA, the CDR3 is TGCAGTGCTAGAGCGGTGGGGACCGTGAACACCGGGGAGCTGTTTTTT. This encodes CSARAVGTVNTGELFF.

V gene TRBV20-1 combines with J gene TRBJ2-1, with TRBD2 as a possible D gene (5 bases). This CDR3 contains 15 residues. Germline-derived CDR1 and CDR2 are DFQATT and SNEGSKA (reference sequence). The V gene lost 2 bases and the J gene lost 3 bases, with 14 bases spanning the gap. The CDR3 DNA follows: TGCAGTGCTAGAAGTGGCCTAGCCGGCTACAATGAGCAGTTCTTC. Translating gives CSARSGLAGYNEQFF.

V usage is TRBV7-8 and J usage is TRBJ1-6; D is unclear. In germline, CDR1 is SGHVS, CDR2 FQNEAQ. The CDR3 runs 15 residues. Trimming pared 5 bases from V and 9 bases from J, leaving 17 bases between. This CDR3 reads CASSLKRQLGSPLHF. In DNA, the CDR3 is TGTGCCAGCAGCCTTAAGAGGCAGCTTGGTTCACCCCTCCACTTT. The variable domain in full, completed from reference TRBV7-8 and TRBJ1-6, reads GAGVSQSPRYKVAKRGQDVALRCDPISGHVSLFWYQQALGQGPEFLTYFQNEAQLDKSGLPSDRFFAERPEGSVSTLKIQRTQQEDSAVYLCASSLKRQLGSPLHFGNGTRLTVT.

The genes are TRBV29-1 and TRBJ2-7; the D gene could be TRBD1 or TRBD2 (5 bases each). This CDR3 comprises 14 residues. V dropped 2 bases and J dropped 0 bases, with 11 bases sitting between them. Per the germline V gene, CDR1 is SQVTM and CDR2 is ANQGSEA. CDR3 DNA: TGCAGCGTTGAAAATGGGGCGGGCTCCTACGAGCAGTACTTC. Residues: CSVENGAGSYEQYF.

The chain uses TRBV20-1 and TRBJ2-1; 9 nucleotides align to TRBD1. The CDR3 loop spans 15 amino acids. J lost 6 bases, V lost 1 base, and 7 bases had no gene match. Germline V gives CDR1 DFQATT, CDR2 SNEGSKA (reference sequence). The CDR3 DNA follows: TGCAGTGCTAGAGTCTTGGGACAGGGACCCAATGAGCAGTTCTTC. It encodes CSARVLGQGPNEQFF.

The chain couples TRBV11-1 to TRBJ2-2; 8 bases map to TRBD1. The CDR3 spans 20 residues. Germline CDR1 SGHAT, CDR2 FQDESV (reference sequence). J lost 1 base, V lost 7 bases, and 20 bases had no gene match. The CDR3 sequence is CASTLFRLRQGWKNTGELFF. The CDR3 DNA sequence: TGTGCCAGCACCTTGTTCAGACTTCGACAGGGGTGGAAGAACACCGGGGAGCTGTTTTTT.

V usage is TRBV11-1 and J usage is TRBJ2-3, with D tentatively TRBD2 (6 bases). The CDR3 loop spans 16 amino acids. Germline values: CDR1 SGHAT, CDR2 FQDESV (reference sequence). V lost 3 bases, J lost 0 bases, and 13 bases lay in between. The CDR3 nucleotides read TGTGCCAGCAGCTTTTTACGGGGGTCAAGCACAGATACGCAGTATTTT. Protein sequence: CASSFLRGSSTDTQYF.

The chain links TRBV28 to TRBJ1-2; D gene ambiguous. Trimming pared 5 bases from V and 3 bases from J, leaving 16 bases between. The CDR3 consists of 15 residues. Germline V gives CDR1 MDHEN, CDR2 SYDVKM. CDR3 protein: CASSLGGVRHYGYTF. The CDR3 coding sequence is TGTGCCAGCAGTCTCGGAGGAGTTCGCCACTATGGCTACACCTTC.

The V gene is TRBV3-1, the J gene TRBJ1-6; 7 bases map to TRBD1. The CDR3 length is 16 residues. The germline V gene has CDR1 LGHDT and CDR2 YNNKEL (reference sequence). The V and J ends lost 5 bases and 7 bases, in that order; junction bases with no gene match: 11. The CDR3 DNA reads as TGTGCCAGCAGCTCTCGGGAGGGGGCAGGGAATTCACCCCTCCACTTT. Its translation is CASSSREGAGNSPLHF.

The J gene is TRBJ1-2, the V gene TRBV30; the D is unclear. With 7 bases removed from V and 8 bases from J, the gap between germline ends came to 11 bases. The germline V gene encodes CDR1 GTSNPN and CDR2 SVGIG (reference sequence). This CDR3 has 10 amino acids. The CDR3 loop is CAFSPPGYTF. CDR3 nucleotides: TGTGCCTTTTCCCCCCCCGGCTACACCTTC.

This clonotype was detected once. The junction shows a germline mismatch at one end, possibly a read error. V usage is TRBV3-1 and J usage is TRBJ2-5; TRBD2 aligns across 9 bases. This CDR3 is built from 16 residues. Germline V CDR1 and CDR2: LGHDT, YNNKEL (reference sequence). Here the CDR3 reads CASSKEAGGTQETQYF. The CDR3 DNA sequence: TGTGCCAGCAGCAAAGAAGCGGGGGGCACACAAGAGACCCAGTACTTC.

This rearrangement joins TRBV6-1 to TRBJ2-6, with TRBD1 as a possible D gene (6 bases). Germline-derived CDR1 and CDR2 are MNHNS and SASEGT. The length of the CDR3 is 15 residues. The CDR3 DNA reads TGTACCACGAGGCAGGGGAGCTCTGGGGCCAACGTCCTGACTTTC. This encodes CTTRQGSSGANVLTF.